This TCR beta chain was sequenced during a study of T cell repertoires in cytomegalovirus infection. In the study overall: Selection of CMV epitopes for the study included recently identified HLA-C-restricted and well-studied HLA-B-restricted ones. TCR beta signatures that were public indicated CMV infection and matching HLA type. Study-wide results and caveats: Carriers of CMV plus the relevant HLA were identified by cumulative public TCR beta family frequency.

TCRdb reanalysed the reads using MiXCR and keeps one entry per CDR3 protein. The sample records about 24,000 distinct CDR3 sequences, more than 20% being singletons. On this clonotype: The antigen remains unidentified.

The sample consisted of CD8+ T cells from cultured PBMCs, taken from culture after CMV antigen stimulation. The TCR originated in a human donor in good health (CMV status not recorded). Some clones in this sample may be carry-over from other donors' samples.

The CDR3 spells CASSQEGRGSPLHF. In DNA form, the CDR3 reads TGCGCCAGCAGCCAAGAGGGGAGAGGTTCACCCCTCCACTTT. J is TRBJ1-6 and V is TRBV4-1; D gene unclear. Germline V CDR1 and CDR2: MGHRA, YSYEKL. The CDR3 loop spans 14 amino acids. V lost 0 bases to trimming and J lost 9 bases, with 9 bases between them.